The 26 T cell receptor beta chains in this list originate from one sample, sequenced in a study of OX40 agonist ivuxolimab in advanced cancers. The library was prepared using the immunoSEQ multiplex PCR assay. What TCRdb holds here is the immuneACCESS table cut down to in-frame rearrangements. Part of the clones is not present; checked against another copy, under half of the missing clones reflect an unresolved V gene, and the others are unexplained. The sample yields about 65,000 clones; more than 75% were counted once. The ten most abundant clones make up approximately 0.37% of the sample. Here the sequenced sample was CD4+ or CD8+ T cells sorted from blood, taken in a trial of the OX40 agonist ivuxolimab. These receptors all stem from an adult with an advanced solid tumor such as melanoma, head and neck, liver or kidney cancer.

This rearrangement joins TRBV29-1 to TRBJ1-2; a weak D match, TRBD1 (5 bases). V was pared by 3 bases and J by 0 bases, with 11 bases between. Germline V gives CDR1 SQVTM, CDR2 ANQGSEA. The CDR3 totals 14 residues. DNA for the CDR3: TGCAGCGTTGACCCAGGGCCCCCTAACTATGGCTACACCTTC. Its translation is CSVDPGPPNYGYTF.

This chain links TRBV7-9 with TRBJ1-5; D might be TRBD1 (5 bases). CDR3 size: 13 residues. Trimming took 2 bases from V and 4 from J, leaving 6 bases between them. In germline, CDR1 is SEHNR, CDR2 FQNEAQ (reference sequence). The CDR3 sequence: CASSLSGNQPQHF. In nucleotides, the CDR3 is TGTGCCAGCAGCTTATCAGGGAATCAGCCCCAGCATTTT.

This rearrangement joins TRBV7-2 to TRBJ1-6; D gene uncertain. Germline V gene data show CDR1 as SGHTA and CDR2 as FQGNSA. There are 15 residues in the CDR3. Trimming took off 5 bases at V and 8 bases at J, with 16 bases between the two ends. Written as DNA, the CDR3 is TGTGCCAGCAGCCTCCAGGCACCAAGATATTCACCCCTCCACTTT. Its translation: CASSLQAPRYSPLHF. The full variable domain, completed using reference TRBV7-2 and TRBJ1-6, is GAGVSQSPSNKVTEKGKDVELRCDPISGHTALYWYRQSLGQGLEFLIYFQGNSAPDKSGLPSDRFSAERTGGSVSTLTIQRTQQEDSAVYLCASSLQAPRYSPLHFGNGTRLTVT.

The chain joins TRBV6-4 to TRBJ2-3, with 9 bases that match TRBD1. The CDR3 has 15 amino acids. J gave up 3 bases and V 4 bases, and 5 bases lay outside the gene matches. CDR1 and CDR2 (germline): MRHNA, SNTAGT. The CDR3 nucleotides read TGTGCCAGCAGTGCACGGACAGGGGAGACAGATACGCAGTATTTT. This gives the protein CASSARTGETDTQYF.

This chain links TRBV11-2 with TRBJ1-1; D call uncertain. The V end lost 4 bases, the J end lost 2 bases, and 11 bases lay between the germline ends. The germline CDR1 and CDR2 sequences are SGHAT and FQNNGV. CDR3 size: 14 residues. The DNA for the CDR3 is TGTGCCAGCAGCTCCATTCGGGGAAACACTGAAGCTTTCTTT. As protein: CASSSIRGNTEAFF.

This clone was seen only once. This may come from a read error, since a much larger clone is one base off. The gene calls are TRBV11-2 and TRBJ2-7; 7 positions match TRBD1. Germline V gives CDR1 SGHAT, CDR2 FQNNGV. With V trimmed by 2 bases and J by 5 bases, 0 bases remained unmatched. This CDR3 region has 12 residues. In nucleotides, the CDR3 is TGTGCCAGCAGCTTAACAGGGGACGAGCAGTACTTC. It specifies CASSLTGDEQYF.

The V call is TRBV4-2, the J call TRBJ2-3; 7 positions agree with TRBD2. Per the germline V gene, CDR1 is LGHNA and CDR2 is YNFKEQ. V lost 0 bases to trimming and J lost 3 bases; unmatched junction nucleotides: 12. CDR3 length: 18 residues. The CDR3 is CASSQEWSQRGVTDTQYF. CDR3 nucleotides: TGTGCCAGCAGCCAAGAGTGGAGCCAGCGGGGTGTGACAGATACGCAGTATTTT.

This chain connects TRBV5-1 to TRBJ1-3; D is uncertain. The CDR3 has 15 residues. The V end was cut by 1 base, the J end by 3 bases, with 11 bases between. Germline lookup yields CDR1 SGHRS and CDR2 YFSETQ. The CDR3 reads CASSLSGEVGNTIYF. CDR3 in DNA: TGCGCCAGCAGCTTGTCTGGTGAGGTTGGAAACACCATATATTTT.

The genes are TRBV19 and TRBJ2-3; 9 bases map to TRBD2. V was pared by 3 bases and J by 2 bases, with 3 bases of the junction left unmatched. CDR1 and CDR2 from the germline V gene are LNHDA and SQIVND (reference sequence). The CDR3 has 15 amino acids. In nucleotides, the CDR3 is TGTGCCAGTAGTATGCGGGGGGGGACCACAGATACGCAGTATTTT. Protein product: CASSMRGGTTDTQYF.

This sequence joins TRBV19 and TRBJ1-4; maybe TRBD1 (6 bases). In germline, CDR1 is LNHDA, CDR2 SQIVND (reference sequence). The CDR3 is 13 residues long. V lost 4 bases to trimming and J lost 10 bases, with 13 bases between them. The CDR3 reads CASSTNREGKLFF. In DNA form, the CDR3 reads TGTGCCAGTAGTACCAACAGGGAGGGAAAACTGTTTTTT.

The CDR3 DNA is TGTGCCAGCAGTGACGCCAGGGCTCGAAATTCACCCCTCCACTTT. It specifies CASSDARARNSPLHF. This chain joins TRBV6-1 and TRBJ1-6, with TRBD1 as a possible D gene (5 bases). V lost 3 bases, J lost 7 bases, and 13 bases lay in between. Per the germline V gene, CDR1 is MNHNS and CDR2 is SASEGT. The CDR3 totals 15 residues.

This clone has just a few counts. CDR3 residues: CASLREETSNTEAFF. DNA for the CDR3: TGTGCCAGCCTCCGGGAGGAGACTTCGAACACTGAAGCTTTCTTT. This chain uses TRBV19 with TRBJ1-1; the D is unclear. The CDR3 covers 15 residues. Trimming pared 9 bases from V and 1 base from J, leaving 18 bases between. Germline V gives CDR1 LNHDA, CDR2 SQIVND (reference sequence).

CDR3 loop: CASSLTGVNTDTQYF. CDR3 bases: TGTGCCAGCTCACTTACAGGGGTAAACACAGATACGCAGTATTTT. The J gene is TRBJ2-3, the V gene TRBV18, with TRBD1 identical over 7 bases. After removal of 4 bases from V and 2 bases from J, the junction contained 6 bases not matched to a gene. From germline, CDR1 is KGHSH and CDR2 LQKENI. This CDR3 is 15 amino acids long. The full variable domain, with the rest looked up from reference TRBV18 and TRBJ2-3, is NAGVMQNPRHLVRRRGQEARLRCSPMKGHSHVYWYRQLPEEGLKFMVYLQKENIIDESGMPKERFSAEFPKEGPSILRIQQVVRGDSAAYFCASSLTGVNTDTQYFGPGTRLTVL.

The chain carries TRBV18 and TRBJ1-2; D might be TRBD1 (5 bases). V was shortened by 2 bases and J by 8 bases, with 9 bases between the two germline ends. The germline CDR1 and CDR2 sequences are KGHSH and LQKENI. The CDR3 is made up of 12 amino acids. The CDR3 region is CASSPGTGGYTF. CDR3 in DNA: TGTGCCAGCTCACCAGGGACGGGAGGCTACACCTTC. The variable domain in full, completed from reference TRBV18 and TRBJ1-2, reads NAGVMQNPRHLVRRRGQEARLRCSPMKGHSHVYWYRQLPEEGLKFMVYLQKENIIDESGMPKERFSAEFPKEGPSILRIQQVVRGDSAAYFCASSPGTGGYTFGSGTRLTVV.

The J gene is TRBJ2-6, the V gene TRBV30; 11 nucleotides match TRBD1. The V gene end was trimmed by 3 bases and the J gene end by 1 base; junction bases not matched to a gene: 5. From germline, CDR1 is GTSNPN and CDR2 SVGIG (reference sequence). This CDR3 is 17 amino acids long. The chain's CDR3 is CAWSVDRGLSGANVLTF. DNA of the CDR3: TGTGCCTGGAGCGTGGACAGGGGGCTTTCTGGGGCCAACGTCCTGACTTTC.

The rearrangement uses TRBV6-1 and TRBJ1-3; no clear D gene. CDR1 and CDR2 from the germline V gene are MNHNS and SASEGT. The V gene lost 9 bases and the J gene lost 0 bases, with 9 bases spanning the gap. The CDR3 has 13 amino acids. The CDR3 sequence: CASQTISGNTIYF. The CDR3 nucleotides read TGTGCCAGTCAAACCATCTCTGGAAACACCATATATTTT.

The J gene is TRBJ2-2, the V gene TRBV19, with D possibly TRBD1 on 5 matching bases. V dropped 6 bases and J dropped 4 bases, with 12 bases sitting between them. From germline, CDR1 is LNHDA and CDR2 SQIVND (reference sequence). This CDR3 spans 14 amino acids. In DNA form, the CDR3 reads TGTGCCAGTAGACCCCCCAGGGCCACCGGGGAGCTGTTTTTT. It yields the protein CASRPPRATGELFF.

The J gene is TRBJ2-7, the V gene TRBV9; 9 positions match TRBD1. Germline values: CDR1 SGDLS, CDR2 YYNGEE. The CDR3 has 15 amino acids. After removal of 2 bases from V and 5 bases from J, the junction contained 8 bases not matched to a gene. The DNA for the CDR3 is TGTGCCAGCAGCGTGGGGTGGGACAGGGTGCACGAGCAGTACTTC. Protein: CASSVGWDRVHEQYF.

This rearrangement joins TRBV27 to TRBJ1-2, with D unresolved. CDR1 MNHEY and CDR2 SMNVEV come from the germline V gene (reference sequence). Trimming stripped 5 bases from V and 2 bases from J, with 18 bases between. The CDR3 consists of 16 residues. The CDR3 loop reads CASSPRGGSSNYGYTF. Here the CDR3 DNA reads TGTGCCAGCAGTCCTCGGGGAGGAAGCTCCAACTATGGCTACACCTTC.

A few counts support this clone. The chain links TRBV9 to TRBJ1-1; D not resolved. The length of the CDR3 is 12 residues. Germline CDR1 SGDLS, CDR2 YYNGEE. Trimming took off 7 bases at V and 1 base at J, with 8 bases between the two ends. In nucleotides, the CDR3 is TGTGCCAGCGAAAAGACGAACACTGAAGCTTTCTTT. It codes for CASEKTNTEAFF.

CDR3 amino acids: CASSTRDRGGRYGYTF. The CDR3 DNA is TGTGCCAGTAGTACCCGGGACAGGGGAGGCCGCTATGGCTACACCTTC. V usage is TRBV19 and J usage is TRBJ1-2; 10 bases agree with TRBD1. Germline trimming cut 4 bases from V and 4 bases from J; bases unmatched to any gene: 9. Germline CDR1 LNHDA, CDR2 SQIVND (reference sequence). This CDR3 contains 16 residues.

This sequence joins TRBV29-1 and TRBJ2-7, with D possibly matching TRBD1 (5 bases). The CDR3 has 13 amino acids. Per germline, CDR1 SQVTM and CDR2 ANQGSEA. The V end lost 6 bases, the J end lost 2 bases, and 14 bases lay between the germline ends. Here the CDR3 DNA reads TGCAGCGTCCGTGGGCCGGACACCTACGAGCAGTACTTC. It specifies CSVRGPDTYEQYF.

The chain uses TRBV15 and TRBJ1-3, with D uncertain. The CDR3 sequence is 15 residues long. V lost 3 bases and J lost 4, with 13 bases in between. Germline CDR1 is LNHNV and CDR2 is YYDKDF (reference sequence). This chain's CDR3 is CATSRGMPIGNTIYF. CDR3 nucleotide sequence: TGTGCCACCAGCAGGGGTATGCCGATAGGAAACACCATATATTTT.

This clone appeared a single time. The genes are TRBV7-9 and TRBJ2-3; 7 nucleotides align to TRBD2. V lost 1 base, J lost 4 bases, and 8 bases stayed unmatched. The CDR3 runs 16 residues. Per germline, CDR1 SEHNR and CDR2 FQNEAQ (reference sequence). CDR3 protein: CASSLVLGREADTQYF. CDR3 bases: TGTGCCAGCAGCTTAGTTCTGGGACGGGAGGCAGATACGCAGTATTTT.

The rearrangement uses TRBV7-2 and TRBJ2-7; D gene uncertain. The CDR3 runs 15 residues. V was trimmed by 1 base and J by 2 bases, leaving 12 bases between them. Germline V lookup: CDR1 SGHTA, CDR2 FQGNSA. CDR3 sequence (DNA): TGTGCCAGCAGCTTAGGCCCCAACAGAGCCTACGAGCAGTACTTC. Amino acid sequence: CASSLGPNRAYEQYF.

This sequence joins TRBV5-6 and TRBJ2-7; D gene ambiguous. The CDR3 covers 15 residues. The V gene's germline CDR1 is SGHDT and CDR2 YYEEEE. V lost 4 bases, J lost 0 bases, and 14 bases lay in between. The DNA of the CDR3 is TGTGCCAGCAGCGCCCGTTGGCCTATCTCCTACGAGCAGTACTTC. Amino acids: CASSARWPISYEQYF.